This T cell receptor beta chain was documented in a study of blood T cell repertoires in COVID-19. Authors' methods: The assay estimated nucleated cells by amplifying reference gene primers. Assay used: immunoSEQ multiplex PCR; TCRdb lists only in-frame clones, some missing. The V and J calls and the clone size are those of that table, but D and trimming were determined from the DNA. The data show 200,000 to 300,000 clones, around nine tenths seen once. CDR1 ENHRY and CDR2 SYGVKD come from the germline V gene. V gave up 0 bases and J gave up 4 bases, with 10 bases separating them. The CDR3 is 15 amino acids.

This receptor was taken from a woman aged 55-69 years who had recovered from COVID-19. This chain links TRBV10-3 with TRBJ1-3; D might be TRBD1 (6 bases). Sequencing used peripheral blood. DNA of the CDR3: TGTGCCATCAGTGAGTCGAGGGGGGGAGGAAACACCATATATTTT. Its protein is CAISESRGGGNTIYF.